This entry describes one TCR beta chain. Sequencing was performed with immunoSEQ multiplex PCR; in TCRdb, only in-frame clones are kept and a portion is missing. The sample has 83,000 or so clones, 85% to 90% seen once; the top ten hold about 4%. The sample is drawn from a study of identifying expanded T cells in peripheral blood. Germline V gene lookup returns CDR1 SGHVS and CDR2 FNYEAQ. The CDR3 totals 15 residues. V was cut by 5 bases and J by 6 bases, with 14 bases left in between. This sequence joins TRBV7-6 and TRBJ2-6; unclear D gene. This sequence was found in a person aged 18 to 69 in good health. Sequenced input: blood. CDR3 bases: TGTGCCAGCAGCCTCGGCCCGTCCGAGGCCAACGTCCTGACTTTC. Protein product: CASSLGPSEANVLTF.